One sample yielded the 21 T cell receptor beta chains listed below, sequenced in a study of blood T cell repertoires in COVID-19. The data were produced by immunoSEQ multiplex PCR, yet TCRdb's version contains in-frame clones alone and is incomplete. The data contain 150,000 to 200,000 clones, 81% of them singletons. Sequenced input: peripheral blood. The source is a woman aged 80 or older with COVID-19, enrolled during active disease.

The chain is built from TRBV6-2 or TRBV6-3 and TRBJ2-5; 7 bases line up with TRBD2. The trim removed 4 bases at V and 1 base at J, leaving 3 bases unmatched. Germline V gene sequence: CDR1 MNHEY, CDR2 SVGEGT. This CDR3 region has 14 residues. The CDR3 sequence: CASSSLAGQETQYF. In DNA form, the CDR3 reads TGTGCCAGCAGTTCCTTAGCGGGCCAAGAGACCCAGTACTTC.

The V gene is TRBV6-2 or TRBV6-3, the J gene TRBJ2-1; 7 nucleotides agree with TRBD2. The length of the CDR3 is 14 residues. With 4 bases clipped from V and 8 bases from J, the junction kept 8 bases outside the gene matches. Germline loops: CDR1 MNHEY, CDR2 SVGEGT. The chain's CDR3 is CASSSRPRGDEQFF. CDR3 sequence (DNA): TGTGCCAGCAGTTCCCGCCCCCGGGGGGATGAGCAGTTCTTC.

With regard to this clone: Other DNA sequences in the same sample also yield this CDR3. This chain connects TRBV3-1 (or the pseudogene TRBV3-2) to TRBJ1-2, with D maybe TRBD1 (6 bases). This CDR3 has 13 residues. Per the germline V gene, CDR1 is LGHDT and CDR2 is YNNKEL (reference sequence). The V gene lost 1 base and the J gene lost 4 bases, with 7 bases spanning the gap. The DNA of the CDR3 is TGTGCCAGCAGCCAAGTAGGGGGCTATGGCTACACCTTC. Its protein product is CASSQVGGYGYTF.

The chain joins TRBV7-9 to TRBJ1-6; TRBD1 is a possible D gene (6 bases). This CDR3 comprises 14 residues. Trimming stripped 4 bases from V and 7 bases from J, with 11 bases between. Germline V lookup: CDR1 SEHNR, CDR2 FQNEAQ (reference sequence). The CDR3 reads CASSSRGWNSPLHF. The CDR3 DNA sequence: TGTGCCAGCAGCTCCAGGGGTTGGAATTCACCCCTCCACTTT.

The DNA of the CDR3 is TGTGCCAGCAGTTTATCTTACGGGGGGGACTATGGCTACACCTTC. Protein: CASSLSYGGDYGYTF. The V and J genes are TRBV27 and TRBJ1-2; the D gene is possibly TRBD1 (5 bases). Trimming removed 0 bases at V and 3 bases at J, with 11 bases between. Per germline, CDR1 MNHEY and CDR2 SMNVEV (reference sequence). CDR3 length equals 15 residues.

This clone appeared once. This chain connects TRBV28 to TRBJ2-7, with D maybe TRBD1 (5 bases). Between the trimmed V and J ends, which lost 4 bases and 2 bases, there was a span of 12 bases. The CDR3 loop spans 14 amino acids. Germline V gene sequence: CDR1 MDHEN, CDR2 SYDVKM. CDR3: CASSSAQAPYEQYF. The CDR3 bases are TGTGCCAGCAGTTCCGCACAGGCCCCCTACGAGCAGTACTTC.

The CDR3 bases are TGTGCCAGCAGCTTCATTGGGGGGAATGAGCAGTTCTTC. Translating it yields CASSFIGGNEQFF. This sequence joins TRBV11-3 and TRBJ2-1, with a weak D call TRBD2 (6 bases). Trimming pared 3 bases from V and 7 bases from J, leaving 10 bases between. This CDR3 comprises 13 residues. CDR1 and CDR2 (germline): SGHNT, YENEEA.

This chain joins TRBV5-1 and TRBJ1-1, with a possible D match to TRBD1 (6 bases). The CDR3 runs to 15 residues. Germline V gene data show CDR1 as SGHRS and CDR2 as YFSETQ. The ends were cut back, 0 bases at V and 5 bases at J, with 14 bases in the middle. The CDR3 reads CASSLVGGGVTEAFF. The CDR3 bases are TGCGCCAGCAGCTTGGTTGGGGGCGGAGTGACTGAAGCTTTCTTT. Using reference TRBV5-1 and TRBJ1-1 for the parts outside the CDR3, the full variable domain is KAGVTQTPRYLIKTRGQQVTLSCSPISGHRSVSWYQQTPGQGLQFLFEYFSETQRNKGNFPGRFSGRQFSNSRSEMNVSTLELGDSALYLCASSLVGGGVTEAFFGQGTRLTVV.

The V call is TRBV29-1, the J call TRBJ1-1; no firm D call. The germline gives CDR1 SQVTM, CDR2 ANQGSEA. The CDR3 consists of 12 residues. V lost 3 bases, J lost 4 bases, and 9 bases lay in between. DNA of the CDR3: TGCAGCGTTGACGGGGAAGGCACTGAAGCTTTCTTT. Translated, it gives CSVDGEGTEAFF.

The count of this clone is one. The chain carries TRBV19 and TRBJ2-7, with TRBD2 matching over 7 bases. V lost 5 bases and J lost 6; bases outside the gene matches: 10. This CDR3 spans 14 amino acids. Germline CDR1 and CDR2: LNHDA and SQIVND (reference sequence). This CDR3 is CASSFNGGILEQYF. CDR3 coding DNA: TGTGCCAGTAGTTTCAACGGGGGGATACTCGAGCAGTACTTC. The full variable domain, rest sourced from reference TRBV19 and TRBJ2-7, is DGGITQSPKYLFRKEGQNVTLSCEQNLNHDAMYWYRQDPGQGLRLIYYSQIVNDFQKGDIAEGYSVSREKKESFPLTVTSAQKNPTAFYLCASSFNGGILEQYFGPGTRLTVT.

Note on this clone: Different DNA sequences within this sample yield the same CDR3. V usage is TRBV4-1 and J usage is TRBJ1-1, with D maybe TRBD1 (5 bases). V was trimmed by 4 bases and J by 0 bases, leaving 6 bases between them. This CDR3 is 13 amino acids long. Germline values: CDR1 MGHRA, CDR2 YSYEKL. In DNA, the CDR3 is TGCGCCAGCAGCCGACAGCTGAACACTGAAGCTTTCTTT. It codes for CASSRQLNTEAFF.

V usage is TRBV13 and J usage is TRBJ1-2; D not resolved. The CDR3 is made up of 14 amino acids. Trimming stripped 2 bases from V and 6 bases from J, with 13 bases between. CDR1 PRHDT and CDR2 FYEKMQ come from the germline V gene (reference sequence). This CDR3 is CASSLLGGLDGYTF. In DNA form, the CDR3 reads TGTGCCAGCAGCTTACTAGGAGGTTTGGATGGCTACACCTTC.

The chain carries TRBV19 and TRBJ1-2; no clear D gene. Trimming took off 0 bases at V and 6 bases at J, with 20 bases between the two ends. CDR1 and CDR2 from the germline V gene are LNHDA and SQIVND (reference sequence). The CDR3 is made up of 17 amino acids. The CDR3 spells CASSIDFGMWNADGYTF. The CDR3 region has the DNA TGTGCCAGTAGTATAGATTTCGGGATGTGGAATGCGGATGGCTACACCTTC. The full variable domain, with the rest looked up from reference TRBV19 and TRBJ1-2, is DGGITQSPKYLFRKEGQNVTLSCEQNLNHDAMYWYRQDPGQGLRLIYYSQIVNDFQKGDIAEGYSVSREKKESFPLTVTSAQKNPTAFYLCASSIDFGMWNADGYTFGSGTRLTVV.

The V gene is TRBV6-1, the J gene TRBJ1-2; D remains unclear. Germline values: CDR1 MNHNS, CDR2 SASEGT. The CDR3 spans 14 residues. Trimming stripped 2 bases from V and 4 bases from J, with 11 bases between. The CDR3 DNA sequence: TGTGCCAGCAGTGAAAGGAGTTCCTTCTATGGCTACACCTTC. Residues: CASSERSSFYGYTF.

This chain links TRBV28 with TRBJ2-5; TRBD2 aligns across 12 bases. V trimming: 3 bases; J trimming: 1 base; junction bases outside the gene matches: 3. The CDR3 totals 16 residues. Germline V gene data show CDR1 as MDHEN and CDR2 as SYDVKM. CDR3 in DNA: TGTGCCAGCAGTTTCGGACTAGCGGGGACCCAAGAGACCCAGTACTTC. Protein: CASSFGLAGTQETQYF. The variable domain in full, completed from reference TRBV28 and TRBJ2-5, reads DVKVTQSSRYLVKRTGEKVFLECVQDMDHENMFWYRQDPGLGLRLIYFSYDVKMKEKGDIPEGYSVSREKKERFSLILESASTNQTSMYLCASSFGLAGTQETQYFGPGTRLLVL.

V is TRBV28 and J is TRBJ2-4; D may be TRBD2 (6 bases). CDR3 size: 14 residues. The germline V and J ends were trimmed by 5 bases and 6 bases, with 14 bases remaining between them. Per germline, CDR1 MDHEN and CDR2 SYDVKM. The CDR3 DNA follows: TGTGCCAGCAGTGCTCCGGGACTTGCAAACATTCAGTACTTC. As protein: CASSAPGLANIQYF.

V gene TRBV10-3 combines with J gene TRBJ1-1; no firm D call. The CDR3 length is 15 residues. Looked up from germline, CDR1 is ENHRY and CDR2 is SYGVKD. V lost 1 base and J lost 2, with 11 bases in between. CDR3 residues: CAISEYLGTNTEAFF. DNA for the CDR3: TGTGCCATCAGTGAGTATCTAGGAACTAACACTGAAGCTTTCTTT.

The chain carries TRBV20-1 and TRBJ2-1; 11 bases match TRBD2. CDR1 DFQATT and CDR2 SNEGSKA come from the germline V gene (reference sequence). The CDR3 runs 15 residues. V was clipped by 3 bases and J by 4 bases; unmatched bases: 5. DNA of the CDR3: TGCAGTGCTAGTGGGGCTAGCGGGGGGTACAATGAGCAGTTCTTC. This gives the protein CSASGASGGYNEQFF.

The chain is built from TRBV4-2 and TRBJ1-1; a weak D match, TRBD1 (5 bases). The V end was cut by 4 bases, the J end by 4 bases, with 13 bases between. The CDR3 spans 14 residues. In germline, CDR1 is LGHNA, CDR2 YNFKEQ. The CDR3 loop is CASSPLLGPTEAFF. The DNA of the CDR3 is TGTGCCAGCAGCCCCCTTCTGGGGCCCACTGAAGCTTTCTTT.

This chain joins TRBV7-2 and TRBJ1-1; TRBD1 matches at 7 bases. Trimming took 5 bases from V and 1 from J; bases not matched to a gene: 7. Germline values: CDR1 SGHTA, CDR2 FQGNSA. This CDR3 contains 15 residues. The CDR3 sequence is CASSTPTGPNTEAFF. The CDR3 coding sequence is TGTGCCAGCAGCACCCCGACAGGGCCGAACACTGAAGCTTTCTTT.

This clone has a single count. The gene calls are TRBV5-1 and TRBJ2-1; 8 nucleotides line up with TRBD2. Germline CDR1 is SGHRS and CDR2 is YFSETQ. V shed 7 bases, J shed 0 bases, and the junction held 3 bases outside the gene matches. The CDR3 consists of 14 residues. As DNA, the CDR3 is TGCGCCAGCGGGAGCGGGAGCTCCTACAATGAGCAGTTCTTC. Protein sequence: CASGSGSSYNEQFF. The whole variable domain, remainder taken from reference TRBV5-1 and TRBJ2-1, is KAGVTQTPRYLIKTRGQQVTLSCSPISGHRSVSWYQQTPGQGLQFLFEYFSETQRNKGNFPGRFSGRQFSNSRSEMNVSTLELGDSALYLCASGSGSSYNEQFFGPGTRLTVL.